Listed below are T cell receptor beta chains from one sample, sequenced in a study of T cell responses to AZD1222 COVID-19 vaccine. The method was immunoSEQ multiplex PCR; TCRdb's version includes in-frame clones alone and lacks a portion of them. The table shows 160,000 or so clones, with roughly 92% occurring only once. The source material was peripheral blood, sampled on day 0 of AZD1222 vaccination. The receptors were gathered from an adult in good health. Both conserved end residues are part of each CDR3. Fields, in order: V gene, D gene, clone size, J gene, CDR3 protein, CDR3 DNA. The D gene is left open where the match is weak. Expanded clones get a size class; other rows say once, few or many, or leave the size out.

>TRBV24-1|.|.|TRBJ1-1
CATSDPLRAEAFF
TGTGCCACCAGTGATCCCCTAAGGGCCGAGGCTTTCTTT
>TRBV27|TRBD2|.|TRBJ2-1
CASSLRLAGGSYNEQFF
TGTGCCAGCAGTTTGAGGCTAGCGGGCGGCTCCTACAATGAGCAGTTCTTC
>TRBV25-1|.|.|TRBJ1-2
CASSGTKGVGYTF
TGTGCCAGCAGTGGGACGAAAGGGGTTGGCTACACCTTC
>TRBV2|.|few|TRBJ2-1
CASKPPGYNEQFF
TGTGCCAGCAAACCACCAGGGTACAATGAGCAGTTCTTC
>TRBV30|.|.|TRBJ1-2
CAFQDGNYGYTF
TGTGCCTTCCAGGACGGAAACTATGGCTACACCTTC
>TRBV29-1|TRBD2|.|TRBJ2-1
CSVALGGREYNEQFF
TGCAGCGTTGCCCTGGGGGGGAGGGAATACAATGAGCAGTTCTTC
>TRBV11-3|TRBD2|.|TRBJ2-3
CASSPGTSPDTQYF
TGTGCCAGCAGCCCCGGGACTAGCCCAGATACGCAGTATTTT
>TRBV6-4|.|.|TRBJ2-5
CASSDSPYREGSRQGQYF
TGTGCCAGCAGTGACTCTCCCTATCGGGAAGGCAGCCGGCAGGGCCAGTACTTC
>TRBV5-1|.|.|TRBJ2-1
CASSLVENNEQFF
TGCGCCAGCAGCTTGGTGGAGAACAATGAGCAGTTCTTC
>TRBV11-1|TRBD1|.|TRBJ2-1
CASSLDPGGQFF
TGTGCCAGCAGCTTAGATCCAGGGGGGCAGTTCTTC
>TRBV7-9|.|once|TRBJ1-1
CASSLEQGRAFF
TGTGCCAGCAGCTTAGAGCAGGGTCGAGCTTTCTTT
>TRBV15|TRBD2|.|TRBJ2-1
CATSPGLAGRSYNEQFF
TGTGCCACCAGCCCGGGACTAGCGGGGCGCTCCTACAATGAGCAGTTCTTC
>TRBV4-1|TRBD1|.|TRBJ2-3
CASSPRDRGLAATDTQYF
TGCGCCAGCAGCCCACGGGACAGGGGGTTGGCGGCCACAGATACGCAGTATTTT
>TRBV4-1|.|.|TRBJ1-2
CASSQEPDAGNGYTF
TGCGCCAGCAGCCAAGAGCCGGACGCGGGGAATGGCTACACCTTC
>TRBV30|TRBD1|once|TRBJ1-6
CAWSLGGQGDSPLHF
TGTGCCTGGAGCCTGGGGGGACAGGGGGATTCACCCCTCCACTTT
>TRBV5-1|.|.|TRBJ2-1
CASSNSRTSNEQFF
TGCGCCAGCAGCAACTCAAGGACCAGCAATGAGCAGTTCTTC
>TRBV7-6|TRBD1|.|TRBJ1-1
CASSPGQLNTEAFF
TGTGCCAGCAGCCCGGGACAGTTGAACACTGAAGCTTTCTTT
>TRBV5-4|.|.|TRBJ1-5
CASILSSNQPQHF
TGTGCCAGCATATTGAGTAGCAATCAGCCCCAGCATTTT
>TRBV11-2|.|once|TRBJ1-6
CASSPFSGSSYNSPLHF
TGTGCCAGCAGCCCGTTTTCCGGAAGCTCCTATAATTCACCCCTCCACTTT
>TRBV5-6|TRBD1|.|TRBJ2-7
CASSLGPGTGVYYEQYF
TGTGCCAGCAGCTTAGGGCCCGGGACAGGGGTGTACTACGAGCAGTACTTC
>TRBV12-3/TRBV12-4|.|.|TRBJ2-1
CASTEDLEQFF
TGTGCCAGCACCGAGGACCTTGAGCAGTTCTTC
>TRBV7-9|TRBD1|.|TRBJ1-1
CASSHRDRVNTEAFF
TGTGCCAGCAGCCACCGGGACAGGGTAAACACTGAAGCTTTCTTT
>TRBV6-5|.|once|TRBJ1-6
CASSYRGNSPLHF
TGTGCCAGCAGTTACAGGGGTAATTCACCCCTCCACTTT
>TRBV3-1/TRBV3-2|.|.|TRBJ2-1
CASSRLGPSNEQFF
TGTGCCAGCAGCAGATTAGGCCCTTCTAACGAGCAGTTCTTC
>TRBV10-3|.|.|TRBJ1-4
CAISESKGEKLFF
TGTGCCATCAGTGAGTCGAAGGGGGAAAAACTGTTTTTT
>TRBV30|.|.|TRBJ1-2
CAWSRERVFPNYGYTF
TGTGCCTGGAGTAGGGAGAGGGTTTTCCCTAACTATGGCTACACCTTC
>TRBV5-1|.|.|TRBJ1-1
CASSLAVGTEAFF
TGCGCCAGCAGCTTGGCCGTAGGCACTGAAGCTTTCTTT
>TRBV7-2|TRBD2|few|TRBJ2-7
CASSFGTSGRRIGYEQYF
TGTGCCAGCAGCTTCGGGACTAGCGGGAGGAGGATCGGATACGAGCAGTACTTC
>TRBV6-6|TRBD1|.|TRBJ2-7
CASSPGTGGSSEQYF
TGTGCCAGCAGTCCCGGGACAGGGGGCTCTTCCGAGCAGTACTTC
>TRBV25-1|TRBD2|.|TRBJ2-7
CASSRGEGHYEQYF
TGTGCCAGCAGCCGAGGGGAGGGCCACTACGAGCAGTACTTC
>TRBV11-2|.|once|TRBJ1-6
CASSLEVEGSPLHF
TGTGCCAGCAGCTTAGAGGTGGAAGGTTCACCCCTCCACTTT
>TRBV19|TRBD2|.|TRBJ2-3
CASRPRREGTDTQYF
TGTGCCAGTAGGCCTCGACGGGAGGGCACAGATACGCAGTATTTT
>TRBV3-1/TRBV3-2|TRBD2|.|TRBJ2-7
CASSGGTSGNYEQYF
TGTGCCAGCAGTGGGGGGACTAGCGGGAACTACGAGCAGTACTTC
>TRBV2|.|.|TRBJ1-1
CASSYRSMNTEAFF
TGTGCCAGCAGTTACAGGAGCATGAACACTGAAGCTTTCTTT
>TRBV4-2|.|.|TRBJ1-5
CASSQFGQMNQPQHF
TGTGCCAGCAGCCAATTTGGACAGATGAATCAGCCCCAGCATTTT
>TRBV19|TRBD1|.|TRBJ2-7
CASTKGTGVPYEQYF
TGTGCCAGTACCAAGGGGACAGGGGTCCCCTACGAGCAGTACTTC
>TRBV24-1|.|.|TRBJ2-2
CATRGTNTGELFF
TGTGCCACCAGGGGCACGAACACCGGGGAGCTGTTTTTT
>TRBV7-9|TRBD1|.|TRBJ2-2
CASSVQGTMNTGELFF
TGTGCCAGCAGCGTACAGGGGACAATGAACACCGGGGAGCTGTTTTTT
>TRBV28|TRBD2|.|TRBJ2-3
CASSNSGGTDTQYF
TGTGCCAGCAGTAATAGCGGGGGCACAGATACGCAGTATTTT
>TRBV2|.|.|TRBJ1-4
CASSAQGTTNEKLFF
TGTGCCAGCAGTGCCCAGGGGACGACTAATGAAAAACTGTTTTTT
>TRBV19|.|.|TRBJ1-5
CASSIRDNQSNQPQHF
TGTGCCAGTAGCATAAGGGACAACCAGAGCAATCAGCCCCAGCATTTT
>TRBV5-6|TRBD1|.|TRBJ2-7
CASGQGASYEQYF
TGTGCCAGCGGACAGGGGGCGTCCTACGAGCAGTACTTC
>TRBV11-3|.|.|TRBJ2-1
CASSPGTSSYNEQFF
TGTGCCAGCAGTCCCGGGACAAGCTCCTACAATGAGCAGTTCTTC
>TRBV27|.|.|TRBJ2-5
CASSFKGAGETQYF
TGTGCCAGCAGTTTTAAGGGCGCGGGGGAGACCCAGTACTTC
>TRBV5-6|TRBD1|.|TRBJ1-3
CASSLTGATSGNTIYF
TGTGCCAGCAGTCTTACAGGGGCGACTTCTGGAAACACCATATATTTT
>TRBV28|.|.|TRBJ1-1
CASSPQGGTEAFF
TGTGCCAGCAGCCCCCAGGGAGGCACTGAAGCTTTCTTT
>TRBV5-1|.|.|TRBJ1-1
CASSLALGGGDTEAFF
TGCGCCAGCAGCTTGGCCTTAGGGGGAGGAGACACTGAAGCTTTCTTT
>TRBV24-1|TRBD2|.|TRBJ2-3
CATSDLLGEREGPDTQYF
TGTGCCACCAGTGATTTGCTGGGAGAGCGGGAGGGCCCCGATACGCAGTATTTT
>TRBV12-5|.|.|TRBJ2-7
CASGPARGKNEQYF
TGTGCTAGTGGTCCGGCGAGGGGCAAGAACGAGCAGTACTTC
>TRBV7-9|TRBD2|.|TRBJ2-3
CASSLIVGGMDTQYF
TGTGCCAGCAGCTTAATTGTGGGAGGGATGGATACGCAGTATTTT
>TRBV6-5|.|.|TRBJ1-1
CASSRGGRYTEAFF
TGTGCCAGCAGTAGGGGCGGACGGTACACTGAAGCTTTCTTT
>TRBV5-1|.|.|TRBJ1-2
CASSQGGVGYTF
TGCGCCAGCAGCCAAGGAGGGGTTGGCTACACCTTC
>TRBV27|.|once|TRBJ1-4
CASRKGSSEKLFF
TGTGCCAGCCGGAAGGGGTCGAGTGAAAAACTGTTTTTT
>TRBV11-2|.|.|TRBJ2-2
CASSLDANTGELFF
TGTGCCAGCAGCTTAGATGCGAACACCGGGGAGCTGTTTTTT
>TRBV25-1|.|.|TRBJ1-4
CASSEYEGLGEKLFF
TGTGCCAGCAGTGAATACGAGGGTTTAGGGGAAAAACTGTTTTTT
>TRBV11-3|.|once|TRBJ1-1
CASSSSNTEAFF
TGTGCCAGCAGCTCTTCGAACACTGAAGCTTTCTTT
>TRBV6-5|.|few|TRBJ1-4
CASRTPNEKLFF
TGTGCCAGCAGGACCCCCAATGAAAAACTGTTTTTT
>TRBV19|.|.|TRBJ2-7
CASNRGPGEQYF
TGTGCCAGTAATCGGGGGCCGGGGGAGCAGTACTTC